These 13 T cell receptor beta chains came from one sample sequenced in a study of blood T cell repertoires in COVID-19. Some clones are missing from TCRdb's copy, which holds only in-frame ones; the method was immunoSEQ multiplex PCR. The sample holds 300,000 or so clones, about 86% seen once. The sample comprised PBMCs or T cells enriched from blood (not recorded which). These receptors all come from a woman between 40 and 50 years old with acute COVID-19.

The CDR3 DNA is TGTGCCAGCAGCTTAGTTGGGGACAGGGACTATGGCTACACCTTC. Its protein is CASSLVGDRDYGYTF. The V gene is TRBV7-8, the J gene TRBJ1-2; 9 bases agree with TRBD1. The V segment lost 1 base and the J segment 3 bases; nucleotides outside the gene matches: 3. The CDR3 totals 15 residues. Per the germline V gene, CDR1 is SGHVS and CDR2 is FQNEAQ. The whole variable domain, remainder taken from reference TRBV7-8 and TRBJ1-2, is GAGVSQSPRYKVAKRGQDVALRCDPISGHVSLFWYQQALGQGPEFLTYFQNEAQLDKSGLPSDRFFAERPEGSVSTLKIQRTQQEDSAVYLCASSLVGDRDYGYTFGSGTRLTVV.

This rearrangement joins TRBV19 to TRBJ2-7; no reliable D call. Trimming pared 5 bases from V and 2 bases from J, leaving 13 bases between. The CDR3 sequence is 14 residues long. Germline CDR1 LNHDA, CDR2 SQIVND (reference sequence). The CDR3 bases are TGTGCCAGTAGTCACACCACAATGGCCTACGAGCAGTACTTC. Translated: CASSHTTMAYEQYF.

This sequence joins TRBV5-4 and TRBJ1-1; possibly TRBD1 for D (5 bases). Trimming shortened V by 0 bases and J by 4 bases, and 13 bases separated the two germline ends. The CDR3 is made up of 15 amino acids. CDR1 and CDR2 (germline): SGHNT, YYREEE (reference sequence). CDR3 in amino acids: CASSLARGPGTEAFF. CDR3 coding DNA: TGTGCCAGCAGCTTGGCTAGGGGTCCGGGCACTGAAGCTTTCTTT.

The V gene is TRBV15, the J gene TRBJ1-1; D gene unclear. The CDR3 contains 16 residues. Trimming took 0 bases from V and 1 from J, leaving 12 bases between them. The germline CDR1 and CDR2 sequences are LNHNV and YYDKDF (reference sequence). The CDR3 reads CATSREVGRSNTEAFF. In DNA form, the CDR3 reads TGTGCCACCAGCAGAGAAGTCGGCAGGTCGAACACTGAAGCTTTCTTT.

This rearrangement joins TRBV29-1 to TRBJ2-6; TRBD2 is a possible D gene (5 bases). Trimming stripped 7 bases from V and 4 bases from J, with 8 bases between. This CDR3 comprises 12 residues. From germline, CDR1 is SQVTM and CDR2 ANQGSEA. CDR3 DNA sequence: TGCAGCGCATGGGAGGGGGCCAACGTCCTGACTTTC. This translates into CSAWEGANVLTF.

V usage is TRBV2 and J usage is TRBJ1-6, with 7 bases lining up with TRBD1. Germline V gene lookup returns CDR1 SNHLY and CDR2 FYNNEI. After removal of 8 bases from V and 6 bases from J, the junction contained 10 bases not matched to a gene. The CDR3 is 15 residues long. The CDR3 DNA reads TGTGCCAGCCTGTCCCAGGGACAGCTTAATTCACCCCTCCACTTT. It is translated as CASLSQGQLNSPLHF.

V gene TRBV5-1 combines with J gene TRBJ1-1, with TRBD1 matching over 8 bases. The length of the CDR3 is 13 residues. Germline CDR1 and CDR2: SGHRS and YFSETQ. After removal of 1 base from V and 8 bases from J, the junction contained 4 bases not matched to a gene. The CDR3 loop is CASSLRDRTEAFF. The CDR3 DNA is TGCGCCAGCAGCTTGAGGGACAGGACCGAAGCTTTCTTT.

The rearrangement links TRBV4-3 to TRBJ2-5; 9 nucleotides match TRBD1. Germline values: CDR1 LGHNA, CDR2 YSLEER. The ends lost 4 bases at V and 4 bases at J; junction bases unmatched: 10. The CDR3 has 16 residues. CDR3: CASSPFDRGIGETQYF. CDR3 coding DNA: TGCGCCAGCAGCCCTTTTGACAGGGGGATCGGAGAGACCCAGTACTTC.

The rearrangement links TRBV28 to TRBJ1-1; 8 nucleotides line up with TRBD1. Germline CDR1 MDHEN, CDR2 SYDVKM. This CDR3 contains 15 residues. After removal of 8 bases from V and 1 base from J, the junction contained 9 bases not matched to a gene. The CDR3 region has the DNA TGTGCCAGCCAGATACGACAGGGGCAGAACACTGAAGCTTTCTTT. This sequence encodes CASQIRQGQNTEAFF.

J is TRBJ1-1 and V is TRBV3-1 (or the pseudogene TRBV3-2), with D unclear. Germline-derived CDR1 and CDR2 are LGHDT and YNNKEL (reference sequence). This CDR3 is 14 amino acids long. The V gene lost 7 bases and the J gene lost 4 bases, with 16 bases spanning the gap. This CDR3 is CASTEAGTGTEAFF. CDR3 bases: TGTGCCAGCACCGAGGCCGGCACGGGCACTGAAGCTTTCTTT.

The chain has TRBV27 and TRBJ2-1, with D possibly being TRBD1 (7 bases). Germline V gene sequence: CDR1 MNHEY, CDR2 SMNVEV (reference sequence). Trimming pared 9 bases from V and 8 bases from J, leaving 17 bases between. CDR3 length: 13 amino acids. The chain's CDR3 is CASQRGGGHEQFF. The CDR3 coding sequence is TGTGCCAGTCAGCGCGGAGGGGGCCATGAGCAGTTCTTC.

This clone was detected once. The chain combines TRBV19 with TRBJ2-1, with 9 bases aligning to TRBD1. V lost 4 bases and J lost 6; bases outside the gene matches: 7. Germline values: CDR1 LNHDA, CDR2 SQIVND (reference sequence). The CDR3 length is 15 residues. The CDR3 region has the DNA TGTGCCAGTAGTACTCTGGGACAGGGCGGCAATGAGCAGTTCTTC. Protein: CASSTLGQGGNEQFF.

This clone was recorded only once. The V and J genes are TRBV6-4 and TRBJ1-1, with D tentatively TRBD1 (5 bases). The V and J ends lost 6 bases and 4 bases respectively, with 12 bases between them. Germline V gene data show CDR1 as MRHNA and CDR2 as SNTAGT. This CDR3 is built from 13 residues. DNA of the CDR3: TGTGCCAGCAGCCTCTTCGGGGGCACTGAAGCTTTCTTT. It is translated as CASSLFGGTEAFF.